These 6 T cell receptor beta chains came from one sample sequenced in a study of CD8 T cells in Susac syndrome. RNA totalling roughly 0.45 to 1 ug underwent reverse transcription with random hexamers. TCRdb processed the immunoSEQ multiplex PCR reads anew with MiXCR; each CDR3 protein has one entry. The data show around 170,000 distinct CDR3 sequences, with roughly 94% seen just once and around 0.16% held by the top ten. The sample comprised CD8+ T cells from PBMCs. The source of these receptors is a human donor with Susac syndrome.

Here the CDR3 reads CSAGRTWGLETQYF. Here the CDR3 DNA reads TGCAGCGCCGGCCGGACTTGGGGGTTGGAGACCCAGTACTTC. The chain recombines TRBV20-1 with TRBJ2-5; D could derive from TRBD1 or TRBD2 (5 bases each). This CDR3 spans 14 amino acids. Germline loops: CDR1 DFQATT, CDR2 SNEGSKA (reference sequence).

J is TRBJ1-5 and V is TRBV2, with a weak D call TRBD1 (5 bases). Germline CDR1 SNHLY, CDR2 FYNNEI. CDR3 size: 14 residues. V was pared by 5 bases and J by 6 bases, with 14 bases between. The CDR3 DNA reads as TGTGCCAGCAGTACCGGGACCGGTGGTCAGCCCCAGCATTTT. Translation: CASSTGTGGQPQHF.

The CDR3 nucleotides are TGTGCCAGCAGTCAGCTAGCGGGAGTCACCGGGGAGCTGTTTTTT. Residues: CASSQLAGVTGELFF. The V call is TRBV6-5, the J call TRBJ2-2; 10 bases are shared with TRBD2. The CDR3 sequence is 15 residues long. With V trimmed by 5 bases and J by 4 bases, 4 bases remained unmatched. The germline V gene has CDR1 MNHEY and CDR2 SVGAGI.

This chain joins TRBV5-4 and TRBJ2-3; D might be TRBD1 (6 bases). In germline, CDR1 is SGHNT, CDR2 YYREEE (reference sequence). V lost 5 bases to trimming and J lost 2 bases, with 18 bases between them. This CDR3 is 16 amino acids long. This CDR3 is CASSSTGTPDTDTQYF. The CDR3 region has the DNA TGTGCCAGCAGTTCCACCGGGACACCCGACACAGATACGCAGTATTTT.

The chain carries TRBV3-1 and TRBJ2-7, with 8 bases identical to TRBD1. Looked up from germline, CDR1 is LGHDT and CDR2 is YNNKEL (reference sequence). The CDR3 loop spans 16 amino acids. V lost 4 bases and J lost 7; bases outside the gene matches: 15. The CDR3 protein is CASSRTPGGTGGEQYF. In nucleotides, the CDR3 is TGTGCCAGCAGCCGGACGCCGGGCGGGACAGGTGGGGAGCAGTACTTC.

The chain is built from TRBV5-1 and TRBJ1-1, with D maybe TRBD1 (5 bases). The germline V gene has CDR1 SGHRS and CDR2 YFSETQ. V lost 1 base and J 0 bases, leaving 13 bases between the germline ends. The CDR3 consists of 16 residues. The CDR3 sequence is CASSLWAGTMNTEAFF. The CDR3, as DNA: TGCGCCAGCAGCTTGTGGGCAGGGACCATGAACACTGAAGCTTTCTTT.